This T cell receptor beta chain was documented in a study of CD4 T cells in relation to SARS-CoV-2 and coronaviruses. At the level of the study: ViraFEST: approximately ten-day antigen culture of PBMCs, then TCR beta CDR3 sequencing.

The CDR3 sequence is 15 residues long. Trimming removed 1 base at V and 0 bases at J, with 7 bases between. Germline V gives CDR1 SGHAT, CDR2 FQDESV (reference sequence). Naive and memory CD4+ T cells were cultured with CEF, then survey-sequenced. The protocol was immunoSEQ multiplex PCR, while the TCRdb copy is restricted to in-frame clones and leaves out a portion. This repertoire shows 40,000 or so clones, around 82% found once; its top ten account for 4.5%. Concerning this clone itself: Its antigen is as yet unknown.

This receptor was obtained from an adult with COVID-19. The chain uses TRBV11-1 and TRBJ2-1; D not resolved. The sequencing input was naive CD4+ T cells from PBMCs, cultured in vitro. The subset: naive CD4+ T cells isolated by negative enrichment. CDR3 sequence (DNA): TGTGCCAGCAGCTTAGGACCGAGCTCCTACAATGAGCAGTTCTTC. This codes for CASSLGPSSYNEQFF.